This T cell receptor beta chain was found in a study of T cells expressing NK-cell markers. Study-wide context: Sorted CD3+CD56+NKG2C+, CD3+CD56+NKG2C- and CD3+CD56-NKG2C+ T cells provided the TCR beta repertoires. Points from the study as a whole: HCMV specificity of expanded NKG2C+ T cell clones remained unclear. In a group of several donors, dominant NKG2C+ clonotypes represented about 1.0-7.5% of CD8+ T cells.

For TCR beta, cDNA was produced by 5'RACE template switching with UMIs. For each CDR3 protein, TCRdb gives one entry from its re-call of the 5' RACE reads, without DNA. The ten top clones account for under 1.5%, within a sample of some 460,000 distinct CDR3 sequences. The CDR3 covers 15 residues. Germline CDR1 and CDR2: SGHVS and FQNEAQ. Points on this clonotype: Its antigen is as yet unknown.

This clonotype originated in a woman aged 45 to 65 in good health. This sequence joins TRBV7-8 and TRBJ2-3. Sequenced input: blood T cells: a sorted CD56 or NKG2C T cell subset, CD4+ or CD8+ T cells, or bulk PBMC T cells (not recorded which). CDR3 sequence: CASSLTAISTDTQYF.